Shown below are 23 T cell receptor beta chains from a single sample sequenced in a study of cytomegalovirus exposure and HLA in healthy donors. The PCR made use of 60 Vbeta and 13 Jbeta primers. TCRdb's table, derived via immunoSEQ multiplex PCR, lists solely in-frame clones and lacks some. The sample comprises approximately 81,000 clones, 77% of which are singletons, and around 3.1% rests with the top ten. Sample: PBMCs. The receptors derive from a man aged 45-60 years in good health and CMV-seropositive.

This clone was detected a few times. V is TRBV5-1 and J is TRBJ2-5; TRBD2 might be the D (6 bases). Trimming took off 4 bases at V and 5 bases at J, with 21 bases between the two ends. Germline lookup yields CDR1 SGHRS and CDR2 YFSETQ. The CDR3 sequence is 16 residues long. The CDR3 protein is CASSGVGGAREETQYF. In nucleotides, the CDR3 is TGCGCCAGCAGCGGAGTGGGCGGGGCCCGGGAGGAGACCCAGTACTTC. Based on the CDR3 plus reference TRBV5-1 and TRBJ2-5, the full variable domain is KAGVTQTPRYLIKTRGQQVTLSCSPISGHRSVSWYQQTPGQGLQFLFEYFSETQRNKGNFPGRFSGRQFSNSRSEMNVSTLELGDSALYLCASSGVGGAREETQYFGPGTRLLVL.

On this clone itself: A read error may account for a junction end that differs from germline. V usage is TRBV7-9 and J usage is TRBJ2-4; weak D call: TRBD2 (7 bases). CDR1 is SEHNR, CDR2 FQNEAQ, per germline (reference sequence). The CDR3 has 16 amino acids. This CDR3 reads CSSRLDGGPAKNIQYF. CDR3 DNA sequence: TGTTCCAGCAGATTAGACGGGGGGCCAGCCAAAAACATTCAGTACTTC.

The rearrangement joins TRBV7-2 to TRBJ1-2; D perhaps matches TRBD1 (5 bases). Between the trimmed V and J ends, which lost 4 bases and 4 bases, there was a span of 10 bases. Germline assignment: CDR1 SGHTA and CDR2 FQGNSA. The CDR3 is made up of 13 amino acids. CDR3 in amino acids: CASSYGQFYGYTF. The CDR3 DNA sequence: TGTGCCAGCAGCTACGGACAATTCTATGGCTACACCTTC.

The chain is built from TRBV6-6 and TRBJ2-7, with a tentative D call TRBD2 (5 bases). CDR1 and CDR2 from the germline V gene are MNHNY and SVGAGI (reference sequence). V was clipped by 6 bases and J by 3 bases, with 15 bases between them. This CDR3 region has 14 residues. The CDR3 region has the DNA TGTGCCAGCAGCCCCCTCGGGGAGTTCTACGAGCAGTACTTC. This gives the protein CASSPLGEFYEQYF.

The rearrangement links TRBV10-3 to TRBJ2-3, with D tentatively TRBD2 (5 bases). V was trimmed by 11 bases and J by 0 bases, leaving 9 bases between them. This CDR3 is built from 12 residues. The germline V gene has CDR1 ENHRY and CDR2 SYGVKD. The CDR3 DNA sequence: TGTGCCTCCGAGGGTAGCACAGATACGCAGTATTTT. This gives the protein CASEGSTDTQYF.

V gene TRBV19 combines with J gene TRBJ2-6, with TRBD1 identical over 9 bases. V trimming: 2 bases; J trimming: 0 bases; junction bases outside the gene matches: 8. The CDR3 has 19 amino acids. Germline-derived CDR1 and CDR2 are LNHDA and SQIVND (reference sequence). The CDR3 bases are TGTGCCAGTAGTATATTCTGGACAGGGGTTTACTCTGGGGCCAACGTCCTGACTTTC. It encodes CASSIFWTGVYSGANVLTF.

This clone appeared a few times. J is TRBJ2-7 and V is TRBV5-1; the D gene is possibly TRBD2 (6 bases). This CDR3 comprises 14 residues. Trimming pared 0 bases from V and 7 bases from J, leaving 14 bases between. Germline V gene lookup returns CDR1 SGHRS and CDR2 YFSETQ. CDR3 protein: CASSLASDVFEQYF. CDR3 coding DNA: TGCGCCAGCAGCTTGGCTAGCGACGTTTTTGAGCAGTACTTC.

This clone was observed a handful of times. The chain uses TRBV27 and TRBJ1-6; weak D call: TRBD1 (6 bases). V was shortened by 2 bases and J by 6 bases, with 17 bases between the two germline ends. There are 17 residues in the CDR3. Germline values: CDR1 MNHEY, CDR2 SMNVEV (reference sequence). The CDR3 region is CASSLKQGFSLNSPLHF. The CDR3 region has the DNA TGTGCCAGCAGTTTAAAACAGGGCTTTTCCCTTAATTCACCCCTCCACTTT.

Only a few counts were recorded for this clone. The rearrangement uses TRBV7-3 and TRBJ2-2; D is unresolved. V was cut by 5 bases and J by 7 bases, with 11 bases left in between. The CDR3 extends over 13 amino acids. Germline assignment: CDR1 SGHTA and CDR2 FQGTGA. CDR3 loop: CASSVNSVGELFF. CDR3 nucleotide sequence: TGTGCCAGCAGCGTAAATTCTGTCGGGGAGCTGTTTTTT. Full variable domain (remainder filled in from reference TRBV7-3 and TRBJ2-2): GAGVSQTPSNKVTEKGKYVELRCDPISGHTALYWYRQSLGQGPEFLIYFQGTGAADDSGLPNDRFFAVRPEGSVSTLKIQRTERGDSAVYLCASSVNSVGELFFGEGSRLTVL.

With regard to this clone: A junction boundary mismatches the germline segment, possibly from a read error. In nucleotides, the CDR3 is TGCGCCAGCAGCCCCGGGAACCAAAAAAACAGTCAGTACTTC. This codes for CASSPGNQKNSQYF. This chain links TRBV5-1 with TRBJ2-4; weak D call: TRBD2 (5 bases). The CDR3 has 14 residues. CDR1 SGHRS and CDR2 YFSETQ come from the germline V gene.

This clone was seen a single time. The J gene is TRBJ1-2, the V gene TRBV11-3; 7 bases fit TRBD1. Germline-derived CDR1 and CDR2 are SGHNT and YENEEA. This CDR3 is 14 amino acids long. V shed 4 bases, J shed 7 bases, and the junction held 9 bases outside the gene matches. The CDR3 sequence is CASSSHRGLVGYTF. CDR3 DNA: TGTGCCAGCAGCTCCCACAGGGGCCTGGTTGGCTACACCTTC.

The chain uses TRBV7-8 and TRBJ1-5, with TRBD1 identical over 8 bases. With V trimmed by 5 bases and J by 0 bases, 18 bases remained unmatched. CDR1 SGHVS and CDR2 FQNEAQ come from the germline V gene. The CDR3 covers 20 residues. The CDR3, as DNA: TGTGCCAGCAGCGGACAGGAGGGGCCAGGGGGCTGGTTTAGCAATCAGCCCCAGCATTTT. Protein sequence: CASSGQEGPGGWFSNQPQHF.

The genes are TRBV5-1 and TRBJ2-7, with TRBD1 matching 8 bases. CDR3 length equals 13 residues. V shed 5 bases and J 2 bases; nucleotides not matched to a gene: 3. From germline, CDR1 is SGHRS and CDR2 YFSETQ. The chain's CDR3 is CASSTGGTYEQYF. The CDR3 DNA sequence: TGCGCCAGCAGTACAGGGGGAACCTACGAGCAGTACTTC.

The rearrangement joins TRBV5-1 to TRBJ2-1; 11 bases are shared with TRBD2. The CDR3 extends over 15 amino acids. In germline, CDR1 is SGHRS, CDR2 YFSETQ. With V trimmed by 4 bases and J by 5 bases, 5 bases remained unmatched. The CDR3 protein is CASSISGRENNEQFF. CDR3 DNA sequence: TGCGCCAGCAGCATTAGCGGGAGGGAAAACAATGAGCAGTTCTTC.

The CDR3 DNA follows: TGCGCCAGCAGCTTTGGGGAGGCCGGAGAGACCCAGTACTTC. Its translation is CASSFGEAGETQYF. The chain is built from TRBV5-1 and TRBJ2-5; a possible D gene is TRBD2 (6 bases). This CDR3 is 14 amino acids long. The V end was cut by 2 bases, the J end by 4 bases, with 12 bases between. Germline assignment: CDR1 SGHRS and CDR2 YFSETQ.

The rearrangement joins TRBV19 to TRBJ2-7; weak D call: TRBD2 (5 bases). Per germline, CDR1 LNHDA and CDR2 SQIVND (reference sequence). The V and J ends lost 0 bases and 4 bases respectively, with 19 bases between them. The CDR3 is 17 residues long. CDR3 in DNA: TGTGCCAGTAGTATAGATCGAGAGGGAACCTCCGGTTACGAGCAGTACTTC. This codes for CASSIDREGTSGYEQYF.

V gene TRBV7-6 combines with J gene TRBJ1-6; D uncertain. V lost 0 bases and J 1 base, leaving 7 bases between the germline ends. The CDR3 runs to 16 residues. Per germline, CDR1 SGHVS and CDR2 FNYEAQ. The CDR3, as DNA: TGTGCCAGCAGCTTAGCGGCAAAGTCCTATAATTCACCCCTCCACTTT. Amino acids: CASSLAAKSYNSPLHF.

V usage is TRBV9 and J usage is TRBJ2-3; 8 nucleotides agree with TRBD1. Germline V gene lookup returns CDR1 SGDLS and CDR2 YYNGEE. Losses at the gene ends were 0 bases for V and 1 base for J; bases not matched to a gene: 4. The CDR3 is 16 residues long. Here the CDR3 reads CASSVGGQVGTDTQYF. In nucleotides, the CDR3 is TGTGCCAGCAGCGTAGGGGGACAGGTAGGCACAGATACGCAGTATTTT.

The chain has TRBV6-5 and TRBJ2-7; TRBD2 matches at 9 bases. This CDR3 region has 13 residues. J was trimmed by 4 bases and V by 5 bases; bases with no gene match: 3. Germline lookup yields CDR1 MNHEY and CDR2 SVGAGI. The CDR3 DNA reads as TGTGCCAGCAGTCGTAGCGGGAGTTACGAGCAGTACTTC. It yields the protein CASSRSGSYEQYF.

The chain links TRBV11-2 to TRBJ2-1, with TRBD2 matching 7 bases. The V segment lost 5 bases and the J segment 3 bases; nucleotides outside the gene matches: 7. The CDR3 spans 15 residues. Germline V CDR1 and CDR2: SGHAT, FQNNGV. The CDR3 here is CASSPPASGYNEQFF. In DNA, the CDR3 is TGTGCCAGCAGCCCCCCGGCTAGCGGCTACAATGAGCAGTTCTTC.

This rearrangement joins TRBV7-2 to TRBJ2-1, with 11 bases lining up with TRBD2. Germline trimming cut 5 bases from V and 6 bases from J; bases unmatched to any gene: 18. Germline CDR1 and CDR2: SGHTA and FQGNSA. The CDR3 sequence is 19 residues long. CDR3 sequence (DNA): TGTGCCAGCAGCCTCAGGATTGCGGTAGCGGGAGGGACCGGCAATGAGCAGTTCTTC. This gives the protein CASSLRIAVAGGTGNEQFF.

CDR3 loop: CASSRGQPNTGELFF. Here the CDR3 DNA reads TGTGCCAGCAGCCGCGGACAGCCGAACACCGGGGAGCTGTTTTTT. The gene calls are TRBV7-7 and TRBJ2-2, with D maybe TRBD1 (6 bases). Germline V gene data show CDR1 as SSHAT and CDR2 as FNYEAQ (reference sequence). The ends were cut back, 5 bases at V and 0 bases at J, with 10 bases in the middle. The CDR3 is 15 amino acids.

This clone turned up a few times. The chain joins TRBV30 to TRBJ2-7; TRBD2 matches 8 bases. The CDR3 contains 14 residues. Per germline, CDR1 GTSNPN and CDR2 SVGIG (reference sequence). With 7 bases clipped from V and 1 base from J, the junction kept 9 bases outside the gene matches. CDR3 sequence: CAFYPSGQSYEQYF. Written as DNA, the CDR3 is TGTGCCTTCTATCCTAGCGGGCAATCCTACGAGCAGTACTTC. The full variable domain, rest sourced from reference TRBV30 and TRBJ2-7, is SQTIHQWPATLVQPVGSPLSLECTVEGTSNPNLYWYRQAAGRGLQLLFYSVGIGQISSEVPQNLSASRPQDRQFILSSKKLLLSDSGFYLCAFYPSGQSYEQYFGPGTRLTVT.